This entry describes one T cell receptor (beta chain). The antigen remains undetermined. V was clipped by 5 bases and J by 1 base, with 8 bases between them. The CDR3 has 13 amino acids. Germline CDR1 is MRHNA and CDR2 is SNTAGT. Sequencing used immunoSEQ multiplex PCR; TCRdb keeps in-frame clones, though not all of them. The repertoire includes about 68,000 clones, about 91% of them detected once, and 0.3% to 0.35% sits in the top ten. The sample comes from a study of OX40 agonist ivuxolimab in advanced cancers. In the study overall: The group had a mean age of approximately 60 years, ranged from about 20 to 80, and was 82.7% male. Patients achieving partial responses numbered three: one hepatocellular carcinoma case and two cutaneous melanoma cases.

Broader study findings: The average count of expanded clones was higher among CD8+ T cells than among CD4+. In the 0.1 to 3.0 mg/kg range, CD4+ and CD8+ blood T cells had expanded clonally by week 6.

The rearrangement uses TRBV6-4 and TRBJ2-5; a possible D gene is TRBD1 (6 bases). The sample consisted of CD4+ or CD8+ T cells sorted from blood, taken in a trial of the OX40 agonist ivuxolimab. This receptor was obtained from an adult with an advanced solid tumor such as melanoma, head and neck, liver or kidney cancer. The CDR3 region is CASSRDIQETQYF. The CDR3 coding sequence is TGTGCCAGCAGTAGGGACATCCAAGAGACCCAGTACTTC.